Sequencing of this TCR beta chain was carried out in a study of control samples from healthy donors and cancer patients. Germline CDR1 LNHDA, CDR2 SQIVND (reference sequence). The CDR3 totals 13 residues. V dropped 3 bases and J dropped 8 bases, with 13 bases sitting between them. Here immunoSEQ multiplex PCR was the method, and the copy in TCRdb shows in-frame clones only, minus some. The data show approximately 94,000 clones, around 86% seen once. Sequencing used blood. The TCR sequence derives from a woman aged 45-65 years in good health. The chain recombines TRBV19 with TRBJ1-2; tentatively, D is TRBD1 (5 bases). CDR3 in amino acids: CASSMGPEEGYTF. The CDR3 region has the DNA TGTGCCAGTAGTATGGGACCAGAGGAGGGCTACACCTTC.